The 32 T cell receptor beta chains reported below all come from one sample, sequenced in a study of shared clonotypes between healthy human individuals. The protocol was immunoSEQ multiplex PCR, while the TCRdb copy is restricted to in-frame clones and leaves out a portion. Of some 2,000,000 clones listed, approximately 96% are singletons. Sequencing was done on a sample of naive CD4+ T cells sorted from blood. Subset in this sample: CD45RA+ positively selected. These receptors were collected from a man between 18 and 29 years old in good health.

The chain couples TRBV5-1 to TRBJ2-7; 8 bases are a match to TRBD1. This CDR3 spans 15 amino acids. Germline-derived CDR1 and CDR2 are SGHRS and YFSETQ. After removal of 4 bases from V and 0 bases from J, the junction contained 6 bases not matched to a gene. CDR3 amino acids: CASSPGQDYSYEQYF. The CDR3 DNA sequence: TGCGCCAGCAGCCCGGGACAGGACTACTCCTACGAGCAGTACTTC. Based on the CDR3 plus reference TRBV5-1 and TRBJ2-7, the full variable domain is KAGVTQTPRYLIKTRGQQVTLSCSPISGHRSVSWYQQTPGQGLQFLFEYFSETQRNKGNFPGRFSGRQFSNSRSEMNVSTLELGDSALYLCASSPGQDYSYEQYFGPGTRLTVT.

This sequence joins TRBV19 and TRBJ1-4, with 9 bases aligning to TRBD1. Germline V gene data show CDR1 as LNHDA and CDR2 as SQIVND (reference sequence). CDR3 length: 15 residues. V lost 6 bases to trimming and J lost 6 bases; unmatched junction nucleotides: 8. The CDR3 spells CASSISGTGHEKLFF. CDR3 bases: TGTGCCAGTAGCATCTCCGGGACAGGGCATGAAAAACTGTTTTTT.

This clone was seen just once. J is TRBJ1-1 and V is TRBV28; no clear D. CDR1 is MDHEN, CDR2 SYDVKM, per germline. The CDR3 runs to 13 residues. The germline V and J ends were trimmed by 6 bases and 3 bases, with 11 bases remaining between them. The CDR3 nucleotides read TGTGCCAGCAGCACCTCCCCACACACTGAAGCTTTCTTT. Its protein is CASSTSPHTEAFF.

The chain uses TRBV5-4 and TRBJ1-1; possibly TRBD1 for D (6 bases). CDR3 length equals 20 residues. V was trimmed by 1 base and J by 1 base, leaving 26 bases between them. Germline V CDR1 and CDR2: SGHNT, YYREEE (reference sequence). CDR3 region: CASSLWDIFRAAAGNTEAFF. The CDR3, as DNA: TGTGCCAGCAGCTTGTGGGACATCTTCAGGGCCGCGGCCGGGAACACTGAAGCTTTCTTT.

CDR3 loop: CASSYDRKNIQYF. CDR3 coding DNA: TGTGCCAGCAGTTACGACAGGAAAAACATTCAGTACTTC. V is TRBV6-5 and J is TRBJ2-4; maybe TRBD1 (6 bases). The CDR3 runs to 13 residues. Germline loops: CDR1 MNHEY, CDR2 SVGAGI. Trimming removed 2 bases from V and 4 bases from J, with 6 bases in between.

The V call is TRBV5-1, the J call TRBJ2-5; 7 bases are shared with TRBD2. Germline V gene lookup returns CDR1 SGHRS and CDR2 YFSETQ. The CDR3 is made up of 15 amino acids. Trimming took 0 bases from V and 2 from J; bases not matched to a gene: 4. DNA for the CDR3: TGCGCCAGCAGCTTGGTGGGACTAAGTCAAGAGACCCAGTACTTC. Its protein product is CASSLVGLSQETQYF.

The rearrangement uses TRBV6-5 and TRBJ1-2, with a possible D match to TRBD1 (5 bases). CDR1 and CDR2 from the germline V gene are MNHEY and SVGAGI. The V end was cut by 6 bases, the J end by 7 bases, with 18 bases between. The CDR3 runs 14 residues. CDR3 sequence (DNA): TGTGCCAGCAGCCAACCGGGGGGGGGTGGTGGCTACACCTTC. It encodes CASSQPGGGGGYTF.

The rearrangement joins TRBV18 to TRBJ1-2; a weak D match, TRBD1 (6 bases). Per the germline V gene, CDR1 is KGHSH and CDR2 is LQKENI. Trimming cost V 1 base and J 8 bases, with 17 bases left between them. This CDR3 spans 15 amino acids. In nucleotides, the CDR3 is TGTGCCAGCTCACCACAGGCAGGGGACCTCCAGGGCTACACCTTC. It encodes CASSPQAGDLQGYTF.

The chain couples TRBV11-2 to TRBJ2-7; weak D call: TRBD2 (6 bases). Trimming shortened V by 5 bases and J by 2 bases, and 13 bases separated the two germline ends. This CDR3 comprises 14 residues. CDR1 SGHAT and CDR2 FQNNGV come from the germline V gene. CDR3 residues: CASSGRDSTYEQYF. The CDR3, as DNA: TGTGCCAGCAGCGGGCGGGACTCTACCTACGAGCAGTACTTC.

The chain couples TRBV10-3 to TRBJ2-7; the match to TRBD2 covers 11 bases. Germline CDR1 ENHRY, CDR2 SYGVKD. Trimming removed 8 bases from V and 3 bases from J; junction bases left unmatched: 6. The CDR3 spans 14 residues. CDR3 residues: CAIGQTSGGYEQYF. The CDR3 nucleotides read TGTGCCATCGGGCAAACTAGCGGGGGCTACGAGCAGTACTTC.

The chain couples TRBV15 to TRBJ2-7; the D gene could be TRBD1 or TRBD2 (5 bases each). Trimming shortened V by 5 bases and J by 1 base, and 15 bases separated the two germline ends. This CDR3 has 15 residues. Germline V gives CDR1 LNHNV, CDR2 YYDKDF (reference sequence). Here the CDR3 reads CATSEAGLASYEQYF. The CDR3 DNA follows: TGTGCCACCAGCGAGGCAGGGCTAGCTTCCTACGAGCAGTACTTC.

The J gene is TRBJ2-7, the V gene TRBV4-1, with unresolved D. Germline assignment: CDR1 MGHRA and CDR2 YSYEKL. The V gene lost 6 bases and the J gene lost 0 bases, with 21 bases spanning the gap. The CDR3 sequence is 17 residues long. In nucleotides, the CDR3 is TGCGCCAGCAGATTGCCCCTGATTATAGATAGCTCCTACGAGCAGTACTTC. It encodes CASRLPLIIDSSYEQYF.

As regards this clone: At the DNA level, this CDR3 is encoded by other sequences in the same sample as well. The chain joins TRBV30 to TRBJ1-6; the D gene is possibly TRBD1 (5 bases). The CDR3 loop spans 13 amino acids. Germline lookup yields CDR1 GTSNPN and CDR2 SVGIG (reference sequence). V was shortened by 0 bases and J by 7 bases, with 7 bases between the two germline ends. The CDR3 reads CAWSVRGNSPLHF. For the CDR3, the DNA is TGTGCCTGGAGTGTAAGGGGAAATTCACCCCTCCACTTT.

V gene TRBV6-5 combines with J gene TRBJ2-3, with 9 bases fitting TRBD1. CDR3 length: 13 amino acids. Trimming cost V 6 bases and J 6 bases; bases outside gene matches: 4. CDR1 and CDR2 (germline): MNHEY, SVGAGI. In DNA, the CDR3 is TGTGCCAGCAGACGGACAGGGGCCGATACGCAGTATTTT. Protein product: CASRRTGADTQYF.

V is TRBV5-1 and J is TRBJ2-5; D is perhaps TRBD1 (6 bases). CDR1 is SGHRS, CDR2 YFSETQ, per germline. The CDR3 is 14 residues long. The V end lost 3 bases, the J end lost 1 base, and 10 bases lay between the germline ends. The DNA for the CDR3 is TGCGCCAGCAGCTGGACAGCAAGCCAAGAGACCCAGTACTTC. Translated, it gives CASSWTASQETQYF.

The J gene is TRBJ1-1, the V gene TRBV29-1; D remains unclear. V lost 1 base and J 1 base, leaving 10 bases between the germline ends. The CDR3 totals 14 residues. Germline CDR1 SQVTM, CDR2 ANQGSEA. CDR3 sequence: CSVEGGRKNTEAFF. The CDR3 region has the DNA TGCAGCGTTGAAGGAGGGCGGAAGAACACTGAAGCTTTCTTT.

The chain recombines TRBV9 with TRBJ1-1, with TRBD1 as a possible D gene (5 bases). There are 14 residues in the CDR3. The germline gives CDR1 SGDLS, CDR2 YYNGEE. Trimming shortened V by 6 bases and J by 0 bases, and 12 bases separated the two germline ends. CDR3 bases: TGTGCCAGCACCACGGGACCCTTGAACACTGAAGCTTTCTTT. Translation: CASTTGPLNTEAFF.

V gene TRBV11-2 combines with J gene TRBJ1-1; a possible D gene is TRBD1 (5 bases). Trimming took off 0 bases at V and 7 bases at J, with 12 bases between the two ends. The CDR3 has 14 residues. The germline V gene encodes CDR1 SGHAT and CDR2 FQNNGV. CDR3 bases: TGTGCCAGCAGCTTAGAGGGGGGGGTCGTTGAAGCTTTCTTT. It yields the protein CASSLEGGVVEAFF.

This chain joins TRBV15 and TRBJ2-1; D ambiguous. V was pared by 0 bases and J by 2 bases, with 11 bases between. In germline, CDR1 is LNHNV, CDR2 YYDKDF (reference sequence). The CDR3 spans 16 residues. The CDR3: CATSRDGVTTYNEQFF. The CDR3 DNA reads as TGTGCCACCAGCAGAGACGGAGTAACCACCTACAATGAGCAGTTCTTC.

The rearrangement joins TRBV28 to TRBJ1-6; D not certain. V lost 5 bases, J lost 3 bases, and 8 bases lay in between. Germline V gives CDR1 MDHEN, CDR2 SYDVKM. The CDR3 consists of 14 residues. CDR3 amino acids: CASSTQSYNSPLHF. The CDR3 nucleotides are TGTGCCAGCAGTACGCAGAGCTATAATTCACCCCTCCACTTT.

The rearrangement joins TRBV6-6 to TRBJ2-1; D may be TRBD2 (5 bases). With 9 bases removed from V and 7 bases from J, the gap between germline ends came to 16 bases. Per the germline V gene, CDR1 is MNHNY and CDR2 is SVGAGI (reference sequence). The CDR3 has 13 amino acids. CDR3 coding DNA: TGTGCCAGTGTTACCGGGATTAAGAATGAGCAGTTCTTC. Protein sequence: CASVTGIKNEQFF.

Remarks on this clone: Other DNA sequences within the sample encode an identical CDR3. J is TRBJ2-7 and V is TRBV7-2, with 11 nucleotides matching TRBD1. Losses at the gene ends were 5 bases for V and 2 bases for J; bases not matched to a gene: 5. The germline gives CDR1 SGHTA, CDR2 FQGNSA. The CDR3 loop spans 15 amino acids. The CDR3 DNA follows: TGTGCCAGCAGCCTAGGGACAGGGGGAACCTACGAGCAGTACTTC. Protein sequence: CASSLGTGGTYEQYF.

The chain is built from TRBV5-1 and TRBJ1-4; TRBD1 agrees at 7 bases. The CDR3 is 16 residues long. Germline CDR1 reads SGHRS; CDR2 reads YFSETQ. With V trimmed by 2 bases and J by 7 bases, 11 bases remained unmatched. DNA of the CDR3: TGCGCCAGCAGCTTTTTAGACAGGGCAGTAACTGAAAAACTGTTTTTT. This gives the protein CASSFLDRAVTEKLFF.

Turning to this clone: The sample has other DNA sequences that encode this CDR3 too. The chain has TRBV13 and TRBJ2-3; D is undetermined. V was cut by 4 bases and J by 3 bases, with 8 bases left in between. CDR1 and CDR2 from the germline V gene are PRHDT and FYEKMQ (reference sequence). The CDR3 contains 13 residues. CDR3 loop: CASSYGRTDTQYF. The CDR3 DNA is TGTGCCAGCAGCTATGGGCGGACAGATACGCAGTATTTT.

The chain has TRBV2 and TRBJ1-2; maybe TRBD1 (5 bases). The V gene's germline CDR1 is SNHLY and CDR2 FYNNEI. The CDR3 sequence is 13 residues long. V lost 6 bases, J lost 8 bases, and 16 bases lay in between. CDR3 protein: CASSGTGLEGYTF. The CDR3 coding sequence is TGTGCCAGCAGCGGTACAGGACTCGAAGGCTACACCTTC.

The chain couples TRBV5-4 to TRBJ2-7; D might be TRBD2 (5 bases). The CDR3 is 13 residues long. V dropped 4 bases and J dropped 5 bases, with 13 bases sitting between them. Germline V CDR1 and CDR2: SGHNT, YYREEE (reference sequence). DNA of the CDR3: TGTGCCAGCAGCGAGGCGACTATAAACGAGCAGTACTTC. It specifies CASSEATINEQYF.

This chain links TRBV6-5 with TRBJ1-5, with D possibly being TRBD1 (5 bases). The V gene lost 5 bases and the J gene lost 1 base, with 9 bases spanning the gap. CDR1 MNHEY and CDR2 SVGAGI come from the germline V gene. This CDR3 has 14 residues. CDR3 region: CASSRKGSNQPQHF. The CDR3 DNA reads as TGTGCCAGCAGTCGAAAGGGGAGCAATCAGCCCCAGCATTTT.

This CDR3 is CASSQGSLRKLFF. Written as DNA, the CDR3 is TGTGCCAGCAGCCAAGGTTCCTTAAGAAAACTGTTTTTT. V is TRBV7-9 and J is TRBJ1-4; D is ambiguous. Trimming left V 5 bases short and J 10 bases short, with 14 bases between. The CDR3 is 13 residues long. The V gene's germline CDR1 is SEHNR and CDR2 FQNEAQ (reference sequence).

This chain links TRBV10-2 with TRBJ2-7, with 9 nucleotides matching TRBD1. Germline CDR1 and CDR2: WSHSY and SAAADI. The CDR3 is 16 amino acids. V lost 0 bases, J lost 1 base, and 4 bases stayed unmatched. Here the CDR3 DNA reads TGCGCCAGCAGTGAGTCGATGGGACAGGGATCCTACGAGCAGTACTTC. This translates into CASSESMGQGSYEQYF.

The chain couples TRBV30 to TRBJ2-7, with 10 bases identical to TRBD2. The CDR3 is 15 amino acids. V shed 5 bases and J 0 bases; nucleotides not matched to a gene: 7. Germline lookup yields CDR1 GTSNPN and CDR2 SVGIG (reference sequence). This CDR3 is CAWVRASGSSYEQYF. CDR3 DNA: TGTGCCTGGGTCCGGGCTAGCGGGAGCTCCTACGAGCAGTACTTC. Filled out from reference TRBV30 and TRBJ2-7, the complete variable domain reads SQTIHQWPATLVQPVGSPLSLECTVEGTSNPNLYWYRQAAGRGLQLLFYSVGIGQISSEVPQNLSASRPQDRQFILSSKKLLLSDSGFYLCAWVRASGSSYEQYFGPGTRLTVT.

V and J are TRBV7-2 and TRBJ1-1, with D uncertain. Per the germline V gene, CDR1 is SGHTA and CDR2 is FQGNSA. CDR3 size: 15 residues. Trimming cost V 4 bases and J 1 base, with 13 bases left between them. The CDR3 nucleotides read TGTGCCAGCAGCTCACAATTCTCCTGGAACACTGAAGCTTTCTTT. Its protein product is CASSSQFSWNTEAFF.

The chain recombines TRBV7-2 with TRBJ2-3, with TRBD1 identical over 8 bases. CDR1 and CDR2 from the germline V gene are SGHTA and FQGNSA. This CDR3 comprises 16 residues. J lost 2 bases, V lost 2 bases, and 6 bases had no gene match. CDR3 bases: TGTGCCAGCAGCTTAATGGGACAGGTCCTCACAGATACGCAGTATTTT. As protein: CASSLMGQVLTDTQYF.